Following are 13 T cell receptor beta chains from one sample sequenced in a study of blood T cell repertoires in COVID-19. Here immunoSEQ multiplex PCR was the method, and the copy in TCRdb shows in-frame clones only, minus some. The profile covers over 200,000 clones, with 84% appearing a single time and approximately 6.8% taken by the ten largest. The material sequenced was PBMCs or T cells enriched from blood (not recorded which). The receptors come from a woman between 40 and 50 years old who had recovered from COVID-19.

The CDR3 protein is CSVATVYEQYV. The CDR3 nucleotides read TGCAGCGTTGCGACTGTCTACGAGCAGTACGTC. The chain combines TRBV29-1 with TRBJ2-7; D not certain. The CDR3 totals 11 residues. Deletions cut 4 bases from V and 3 bases from J, with 7 bases between. CDR1 and CDR2 from the germline V gene are SQVTM and ANQGSEA.

The gene calls are TRBV12-3 or TRBV12-4 and TRBJ1-2, with a weak D call TRBD1 (5 bases). Trimming stripped 8 bases from V and 5 bases from J, with 15 bases between. The CDR3 covers 13 residues. CDR3 amino acids: CASWVDDSYGYTF. The CDR3 coding sequence is TGTGCCAGCTGGGTGGATGACAGTTATGGCTACACCTTC.

J is TRBJ2-7 and V is TRBV11-3, with D perhaps matching TRBD1 (5 bases). Germline values: CDR1 SGHNT, CDR2 YENEEA. The CDR3 spans 14 residues. With 1 base removed from V and 4 bases from J, the gap between germline ends came to 11 bases. CDR3 coding DNA: TGTGCCAGCAGCTTAGGAACAGGAGCGTACGAGCAGTACTTC. Translating gives CASSLGTGAYEQYF.

This chain joins TRBV5-1 and TRBJ1-4, with TRBD1 matching over 7 bases. Germline-derived CDR1 and CDR2 are SGHRS and YFSETQ. The J segment lost 8 bases and the V segment lost 3 bases, leaving 7 bases of the junction unmatched. This CDR3 is 14 amino acids long. The CDR3 loop is CASSSTGEWEKLFF. For the CDR3, the DNA is TGCGCCAGCAGCTCAACAGGGGAATGGGAAAAACTGTTTTTT.

The rearrangement links TRBV4-1 to TRBJ2-2; TRBD2 matches 8 bases. The length of the CDR3 is 21 residues. V was pared by 2 bases and J by 5 bases, with 22 bases of the junction left unmatched. Germline V gene sequence: CDR1 MGHRA, CDR2 YSYEKL. As DNA, the CDR3 is TGCGCCAGCAGCCAATTAGGTCACAGCGGGAGAAGAGTCGTTAGGACCGGGGAGCTGTTTTTT. Translation: CASSQLGHSGRRVVRTGELFF.

The chain is built from TRBV2 and TRBJ1-2; 7 nucleotides match TRBD1. The trim removed 8 bases at V and 2 bases at J, leaving 8 bases unmatched. The CDR3 is 14 residues long. In germline, CDR1 is SNHLY, CDR2 FYNNEI. The CDR3 loop reads CASPGTDGNYGYTF. The DNA for the CDR3 is TGTGCCAGCCCGGGGACAGATGGGAACTATGGCTACACCTTC.

The V gene is TRBV28, the J gene TRBJ2-1; 7 positions agree with TRBD2. Germline-derived CDR1 and CDR2 are MDHEN and SYDVKM. The CDR3 extends over 16 amino acids. V dropped 7 bases and J dropped 5; count of bases not matched to a gene: 14. The CDR3 coding sequence is TGTGCCAGCACCACGATTTCAGCGGGAAAGAACAATGAGCAGTTCTTC. The encoded protein is CASTTISAGKNNEQFF.

The chain employs TRBV3-1 (or the pseudogene TRBV3-2) and TRBJ2-7; a weak D match, TRBD1 (5 bases). The CDR3 loop spans 18 amino acids. The V and J ends lost 2 bases and 3 bases respectively, with 23 bases between them. Germline CDR1 and CDR2: LGHDT and YNNKEL (reference sequence). The CDR3 DNA follows: TGTGCCAGCAGCCAACCAGCCAAAGGGAAACAGGATGACTACGAGCAGTACGTC. It codes for CASSQPAKGKQDDYEQYV.

The chain couples TRBV3-1 (or the pseudogene TRBV3-2) to TRBJ2-1; 7 bases line up with TRBD1. The CDR3 is 14 residues long. CDR1 is LGHDT and CDR2 is YNNKEL in the germline V gene (reference sequence). The trim removed 6 bases at V and 5 bases at J, leaving 7 bases unmatched. CDR3 in DNA: TGTGCCAGCAGGAGACAGGGAGACAACAATGAGCAGTTCTTC. Its translation is CASRRQGDNNEQFF.

This clone was counted once. V usage is TRBV19 and J usage is TRBJ2-1; D unresolved. Trimming removed 2 bases at V and 5 bases at J, with 7 bases between. The CDR3 runs to 13 residues. Germline values: CDR1 LNHDA, CDR2 SQIVND (reference sequence). In DNA form, the CDR3 reads TGTGCCAGTAGTATAAACTTGCACAATGAGCAGTTCTTC. This encodes CASSINLHNEQFF.

The genes are TRBV20-1 and TRBJ1-6; tentatively, D is TRBD1 (5 bases). Trimming took 3 bases from V and 7 from J, leaving 13 bases between them. Looked up from germline, CDR1 is DFQATT and CDR2 is SNEGSKA (reference sequence). The CDR3 is made up of 14 amino acids. In nucleotides, the CDR3 is TGCAGTGCTAGTCGGGGGGACGGGAATTCACCCCTCCACTTT. Amino acids: CSASRGDGNSPLHF.

This rearrangement joins TRBV30 to TRBJ1-3; D gene uncertain. Trimming cost V 2 bases and J 0 bases, with 8 bases left between them. This CDR3 is built from 14 residues. Germline CDR1 is GTSNPN and CDR2 is SVGIG (reference sequence). The chain's CDR3 is CAWSITSSGNTIYF. The CDR3 DNA sequence: TGTGCCTGGAGTATCACGAGCTCTGGAAACACCATATATTTT.

This clone occurred a few times. The rearrangement uses TRBV5-4 and TRBJ1-2, with a weak D call TRBD1 (6 bases). The V end lost 0 bases, the J end lost 8 bases, and 14 bases lay between the germline ends. This CDR3 has 14 amino acids. Looked up from germline, CDR1 is SGHNT and CDR2 is YYREEE (reference sequence). In DNA form, the CDR3 reads TGTGCCAGCAGCTTGGAGGGGGGGAACGGCGGCTACACCTTC. Protein product: CASSLEGGNGGYTF.